The 26 T cell receptor beta chains below all came from one sample that was sequenced in a study of blood T cell repertoires in COVID-19. Here immunoSEQ multiplex PCR was the method, and the copy in TCRdb shows in-frame clones only, minus some. The sample carries about 54,000 clones, roughly nine tenths recorded once. Source material: peripheral blood. All receptors derive from a man aged 50-60 years with acute or convalescent COVID-19.

This chain joins TRBV6-5 and TRBJ2-2, with 11 bases matching TRBD1. The CDR3 spans 13 residues. V lost 11 bases and J lost 6; bases outside the gene matches: 5. Germline V CDR1 and CDR2: MNHEY, SVGAGI. In DNA, the CDR3 is TGTGCCTCCCAGGGACAGGGGGCCGGGGAGCTGTTTTTT. Translation: CASQGQGAGELFF.

This chain links TRBV6-4 with TRBJ2-3, with 7 bases that match TRBD2. The CDR3 extends over 14 amino acids. Germline assignment: CDR1 MRHNA and CDR2 SNTAGT. V shed 3 bases, J shed 5 bases, and the junction held 5 bases outside the gene matches. Here the CDR3 DNA reads TGTGCCAGCAGTGAGTCTGGGGGGGGAGATACGCAGTATTTT. Translation gives CASSESGGGDTQYF.

The rearrangement joins TRBV4-1 to TRBJ2-3, with D unclear. Trimming took 4 bases from V and 4 from J, leaving 12 bases between them. The CDR3 contains 14 residues. Germline CDR1 reads MGHRA; CDR2 reads YSYEKL. The CDR3 DNA sequence: TGCGCCAGCAGCCGGGCCAAAGGCCCAGATACGCAGTATTTT. It codes for CASSRAKGPDTQYF.

The genes are TRBV3-1 (or the pseudogene TRBV3-2) and TRBJ2-7; D is possibly TRBD1 (5 bases). The V end lost 0 bases, the J end lost 2 bases, and 14 bases lay between the germline ends. The CDR3 covers 16 residues. Per germline, CDR1 LGHDT and CDR2 YNNKEL (reference sequence). CDR3 coding DNA: TGTGCCAGCAGCCAAGAGAGACAGAGGCCCACCTACGAGCAGTACTTC. Its protein is CASSQERQRPTYEQYF.

This chain uses TRBV30 with TRBJ2-7; perhaps TRBD2 as D (5 bases). V gave up 2 bases and J gave up 0 bases, with 8 bases separating them. The CDR3 is 13 amino acids. Germline V lookup: CDR1 GTSNPN, CDR2 SVGIG (reference sequence). The CDR3 region has the DNA TGTGCCTGGAGTCGAGGGAACTCCTACGAGCAGTACTTC. Its translation is CAWSRGNSYEQYF.

V usage is TRBV18 and J usage is TRBJ2-1; 7 nucleotides align to TRBD2. V shed 1 base and J 6 bases; nucleotides not matched to a gene: 6. The CDR3 is 15 residues long. CDR1 and CDR2 (germline): KGHSH, LQKENI. The CDR3: CASSPLSGRGNEQFF. CDR3 DNA sequence: TGTGCCAGCTCACCACTATCGGGGAGGGGCAATGAGCAGTTCTTC.

The gene calls are TRBV18 and TRBJ1-4; no firm D call. Germline V lookup: CDR1 KGHSH, CDR2 LQKENI. The V gene lost 3 bases and the J gene lost 1 base, with 9 bases spanning the gap. The CDR3 sequence is 15 residues long. The CDR3 reads CASSPREITNEKLFF. In DNA, the CDR3 is TGTGCCAGCTCACCGAGGGAGATAACTAATGAAAAACTGTTTTTT.

The V call is TRBV19, the J call TRBJ1-2; D gene uncertain. Between the trimmed V and J ends, which lost 7 bases and 3 bases, there was a span of 15 bases. The CDR3 is made up of 14 amino acids. Germline CDR1 is LNHDA and CDR2 is SQIVND (reference sequence). Here the CDR3 DNA reads TGTGCCAGTACTCTAGGCCAGCCTCACTATGGCTACACCTTC. This encodes CASTLGQPHYGYTF.

The chain carries TRBV20-1 and TRBJ2-7, with TRBD2 as a possible D gene (5 bases). Trimming stripped 3 bases from V and 6 bases from J, with 18 bases between. Germline CDR1 is DFQATT and CDR2 is SNEGSKA (reference sequence). CDR3 length: 14 residues. CDR3 region: CSASLVVRGGEQYF. The CDR3 DNA is TGCAGTGCTAGTTTAGTAGTGAGAGGAGGCGAGCAGTACTTC.

The chain is built from TRBV12-3 or TRBV12-4 and TRBJ2-1, with TRBD1 identical over 7 bases. This CDR3 region has 13 residues. The V and J ends lost 6 bases and 3 bases, in that order; junction bases with no gene match: 2. CDR3 bases: TGTGCCAGCAGATCAGGGGGCTACAATGAGCAGTTCTTC. Its protein is CASRSGGYNEQFF.

This rearrangement joins TRBV5-1 to TRBJ1-3, with D tentatively TRBD1 (5 bases). Germline lookup yields CDR1 SGHRS and CDR2 YFSETQ. Deletions cut 0 bases from V and 8 bases from J, with 9 bases between. There are 13 residues in the CDR3. Written as DNA, the CDR3 is TGCGCCAGCAGCTTGGACAGGTGGGACACCATATATTTT. It specifies CASSLDRWDTIYF.

This chain connects TRBV5-4 to TRBJ2-7, with 11 bases lining up with TRBD2. J was trimmed by 6 bases and V by 0 bases; bases with no gene match: 2. The CDR3 runs 14 residues. Germline V gives CDR1 SGHNT, CDR2 YYREEE (reference sequence). The CDR3 nucleotides are TGTGCCAGCAGCTTGGAGGGACTAGCGGCCGAGCAGTACTTC. Its translation: CASSLEGLAAEQYF.

V and J are TRBV28 and TRBJ1-1; 7 nucleotides agree with TRBD1. Trimming removed 2 bases from V and 3 bases from J; junction bases left unmatched: 3. This CDR3 has 14 residues. Germline CDR1 reads MDHEN; CDR2 reads SYDVKM. CDR3 in amino acids: CASSLVGGYTEAFF. DNA for the CDR3: TGTGCCAGCAGTTTAGTAGGGGGCTACACTGAAGCTTTCTTT.

The V gene is TRBV27, the J gene TRBJ2-5; 11 nucleotides line up with TRBD2. The V gene end was trimmed by 5 bases and the J gene end by 6 bases; junction bases not matched to a gene: 20. The CDR3 has 19 residues. The germline V gene has CDR1 MNHEY and CDR2 SMNVEV (reference sequence). The DNA of the CDR3 is TGTGCCAGCAGTCTAAACCTGGGACTAGCGGTGACCGATGGAAAGACCCAGTACTTC. Translating it yields CASSLNLGLAVTDGKTQYF.

CDR3 residues: CASSEDWSSPLHF. The CDR3 nucleotides are TGTGCCAGCAGTGAAGACTGGTCATCACCCCTCCACTTT. V usage is TRBV2 and J usage is TRBJ1-6; no definite D call. Trimming shortened V by 1 base and J by 10 bases, and 8 bases separated the two germline ends. CDR1 is SNHLY, CDR2 FYNNEI, per germline. This CDR3 region has 13 residues. Combining the CDR3 with reference TRBV2 and TRBJ1-6 gives the whole variable domain EPEVTQTPSHQVTQMGQEVILRCVPISNHLYFYWYRQILGQKVEFLVSFYNNEISEKSEIFDDQFSVERPDGSNFTLKIRSTKLEDSAMYFCASSEDWSSPLHFGNGTRLTVT.

This clone was recorded once. V gene TRBV18 combines with J gene TRBJ2-6, with 9 bases identical to TRBD2. Trimming cost V 6 bases and J 2 bases; bases outside gene matches: 8. CDR1 is KGHSH, CDR2 LQKENI, per germline. The CDR3 contains 17 residues. The CDR3 reads CASSPGLAGAGANVLTF. The CDR3, as DNA: TGTGCCAGCTCCCCGGGACTAGCAGGCGCTGGGGCCAACGTCCTGACTTTC. The full variable domain, its missing parts supplied by reference TRBV18 and TRBJ2-6, is NAGVMQNPRHLVRRRGQEARLRCSPMKGHSHVYWYRQLPEEGLKFMVYLQKENIIDESGMPKERFSAEFPKEGPSILRIQQVVRGDSAAYFCASSPGLAGAGANVLTFGAGSRLTVL.

This clone showed up just once. The chain recombines TRBV5-1 with TRBJ1-5, with D perhaps TRBD1 (5 bases). The V gene lost 0 bases and the J gene lost 2 bases, with 12 bases spanning the gap. CDR1 and CDR2 (germline): SGHRS, YFSETQ. This CDR3 comprises 16 residues. The CDR3 loop reads CASSLEGTGGNQPQHF. The CDR3 DNA sequence: TGCGCCAGCAGCTTGGAAGGAACGGGGGGCAATCAGCCCCAGCATTTT.

This clone appeared a single time. The genes are TRBV29-1 and TRBJ2-2; the match to TRBD2 covers 8 bases. V shed 2 bases and J 4 bases; nucleotides not matched to a gene: 3. The CDR3 has 14 amino acids. Germline loops: CDR1 SQVTM, CDR2 ANQGSEA. The CDR3 here is CSVEKAGVTGELFF. CDR3 in DNA: TGCAGCGTTGAAAAAGCGGGAGTCACCGGGGAGCTGTTTTTT.

This chain joins TRBV24-1 and TRBJ1-5; no clear D. This CDR3 contains 13 residues. The germline V and J ends were trimmed by 6 bases and 3 bases, with 8 bases remaining between them. Germline V gives CDR1 KGHDR, CDR2 SFDVKD. The CDR3 DNA follows: TGTGCCACCAGTTCAGCGTTCAATCAGCCCCAGCATTTT. This translates into CATSSAFNQPQHF.

This sequence joins TRBV30 and TRBJ2-1; 8 bases agree with TRBD2. The J segment lost 10 bases and the V segment lost 4 bases, leaving 18 bases of the junction unmatched. Germline V gives CDR1 GTSNPN, CDR2 SVGIG (reference sequence). The CDR3 length is 16 residues. In nucleotides, the CDR3 is TGTGCCTGGACTAGCGGGCGGCTAGCGGGTAGAAGGGAGCAGTTCTTC. It is translated as CAWTSGRLAGRREQFF.

The chain is built from TRBV6-2 or TRBV6-3 and TRBJ1-1; tentatively, D is TRBD1 (5 bases). The V gene lost 5 bases and the J gene lost 4 bases, with 11 bases spanning the gap. CDR3 size: 13 residues. Germline values: CDR1 MNHEY, CDR2 SVGEGT. The CDR3 loop reads CASSQGSGTEAFF. CDR3 nucleotides: TGTGCCAGCAGTCAGGGATCGGGCACTGAAGCTTTCTTT.

This clone occurred a few times. The chain carries TRBV6-5 and TRBJ2-3; D is ambiguous. V was shortened by 8 bases and J by 7 bases, with 10 bases between the two germline ends. In germline, CDR1 is MNHEY, CDR2 SVGAGI. The CDR3 is 11 residues long. The CDR3 DNA sequence: TGTGCCAGCGTAAGCTTGCATACGCAGTATTTT. Protein: CASVSLHTQYF.

The rearrangement uses TRBV7-2 and TRBJ2-5; perhaps TRBD1 as D (6 bases). CDR1 and CDR2 (germline): SGHTA, FQGNSA. CDR3 length equals 16 residues. The germline V and J ends were trimmed by 0 bases and 2 bases, with 13 bases remaining between them. The CDR3 sequence: CASSLAESRGQETQYF. CDR3 in DNA: TGTGCCAGCAGCTTAGCCGAGAGTAGGGGGCAAGAGACCCAGTACTTC. Complete variable domain (other parts from reference TRBV7-2 and TRBJ2-5): GAGVSQSPSNKVTEKGKDVELRCDPISGHTALYWYRQSLGQGLEFLIYFQGNSAPDKSGLPSDRFSAERTGGSVSTLTIQRTQQEDSAVYLCASSLAESRGQETQYFGPGTRLLVL.

This chain links TRBV9 with TRBJ2-5, with D perhaps TRBD2 (6 bases). Trimming removed 4 bases at V and 4 bases at J, with 14 bases between. This CDR3 has 14 amino acids. Per the germline V gene, CDR1 is SGDLS and CDR2 is YYNGEE. Here the CDR3 reads CASSLGLGVETQYF. The CDR3 bases are TGTGCCAGCAGCTTGGGACTGGGGGTAGAGACCCAGTACTTC.

J is TRBJ1-4 and V is TRBV5-4, with D perhaps TRBD1 (5 bases). The CDR3 consists of 13 residues. Between the trimmed V and J ends, which lost 3 bases and 5 bases, there was a span of 8 bases. Looked up from germline, CDR1 is SGHNT and CDR2 is YYREEE (reference sequence). CDR3 DNA: TGTGCCAGCAGCTGGCGGGACAATGAAAAACTGTTTTTT. It is translated as CASSWRDNEKLFF.

The genes are TRBV5-1 and TRBJ2-1, with D tentatively TRBD2 (8 bases). This CDR3 region has 17 residues. Germline V lookup: CDR1 SGHRS, CDR2 YFSETQ. V was pared by 0 bases and J by 8 bases, with 21 bases between. The CDR3 coding sequence is TGCGCCAGCAGCTTGGAGGGGGCGGGAGGACTAGCCGATGAGCAGTTCTTC. It specifies CASSLEGAGGLADEQFF.